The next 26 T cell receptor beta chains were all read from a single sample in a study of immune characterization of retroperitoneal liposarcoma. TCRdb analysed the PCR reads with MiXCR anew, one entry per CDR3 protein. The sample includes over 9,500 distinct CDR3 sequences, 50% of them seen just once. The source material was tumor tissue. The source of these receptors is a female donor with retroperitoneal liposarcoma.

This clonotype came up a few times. The CDR3 DNA is TGTGCCACCGCACCTATGAGCGTAGCCTACGAGCAGTACTTC. It encodes CATAPMSVAYEQYF. The chain is built from TRBV6-1 and TRBJ2-1; D unclear. The J call is uncertain, as TRBJ2-7 better fits the DNA end. The CDR3 length is 14 residues. Germline CDR1 is MNHNS and CDR2 is SASEGT.

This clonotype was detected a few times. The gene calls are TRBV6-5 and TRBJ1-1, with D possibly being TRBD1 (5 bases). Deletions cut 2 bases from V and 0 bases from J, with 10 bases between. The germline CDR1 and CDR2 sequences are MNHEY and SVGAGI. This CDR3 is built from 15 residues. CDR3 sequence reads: CASSYAGIMNTEAFF. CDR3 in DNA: TGTGCCAGCAGTTACGCAGGGATCATGAACACTGAAGCTTTCTTT.

The CDR3 nucleotides read TGTGCCATCAGTGGGACTAGCTACGAGCAGTACGTC. Its translation: CAISGTSYEQYV. The chain joins TRBV10-3 to TRBJ2-3; TRBD2 aligns across 7 bases. The J call could be wrong; TRBJ2-7 is a better fit for the DNA end. From germline, CDR1 is ENHRY and CDR2 SYGVKD. The CDR3 is 12 residues long.

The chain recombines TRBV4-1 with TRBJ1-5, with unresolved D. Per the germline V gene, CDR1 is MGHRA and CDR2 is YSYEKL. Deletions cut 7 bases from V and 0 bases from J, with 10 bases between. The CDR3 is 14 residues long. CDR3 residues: CASNPNYSNQPQHF. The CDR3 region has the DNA TGCGCCAGCAATCCCAACTATAGCAATCAGCCCCAGCATTTT.

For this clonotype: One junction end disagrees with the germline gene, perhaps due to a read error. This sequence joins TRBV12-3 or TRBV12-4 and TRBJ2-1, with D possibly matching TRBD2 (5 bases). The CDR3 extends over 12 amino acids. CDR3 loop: CASSYSGSEKFF. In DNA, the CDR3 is TGTGCCAGCAGTTACTCTGGGAGTGAGAAGTTCTTC.

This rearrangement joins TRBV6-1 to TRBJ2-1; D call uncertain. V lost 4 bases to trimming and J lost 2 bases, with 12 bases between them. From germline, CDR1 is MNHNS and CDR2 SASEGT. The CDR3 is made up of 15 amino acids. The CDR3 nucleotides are TGTGCCAGCAGTGCGGCGCAAGAGGCCTACAATGAGCAGTTCTTC. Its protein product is CASSAAQEAYNEQFF.

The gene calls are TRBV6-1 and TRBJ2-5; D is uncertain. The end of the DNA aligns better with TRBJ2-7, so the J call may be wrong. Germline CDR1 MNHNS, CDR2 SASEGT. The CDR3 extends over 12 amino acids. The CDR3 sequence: CASSEDQYEQYF. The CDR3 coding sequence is TGTGCCAGCAGTGAAGATCAGTACGAGCAGTACTTC.

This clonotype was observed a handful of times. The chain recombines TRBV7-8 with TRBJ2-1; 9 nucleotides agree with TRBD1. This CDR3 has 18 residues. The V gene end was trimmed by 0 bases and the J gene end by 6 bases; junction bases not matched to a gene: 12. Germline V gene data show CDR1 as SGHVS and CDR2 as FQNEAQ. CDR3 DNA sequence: TGTGCCAGCAGCTTAGCGGCCCCCCGGGACAGGGCCTCCAATGAGCAGTTCTTC. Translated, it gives CASSLAAPRDRASNEQFF.

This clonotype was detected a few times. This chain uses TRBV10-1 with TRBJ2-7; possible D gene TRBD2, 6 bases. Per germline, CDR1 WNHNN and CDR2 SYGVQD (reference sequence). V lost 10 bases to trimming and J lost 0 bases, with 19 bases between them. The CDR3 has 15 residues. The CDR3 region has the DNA TGCGCCATTAGCTCATGGGGGAGGAGCTCCTACGAGCAGTACTTC. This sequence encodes CAISSWGRSSYEQYF.

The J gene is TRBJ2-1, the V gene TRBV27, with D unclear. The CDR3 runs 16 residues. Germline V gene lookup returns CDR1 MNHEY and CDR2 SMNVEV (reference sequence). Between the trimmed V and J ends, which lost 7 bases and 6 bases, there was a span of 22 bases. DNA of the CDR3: TGTGCCAGCACCCCCAGCGTCGGATCCTTGGTCAATGAGCAGTTCTTC. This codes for CASTPSVGSLVNEQFF.

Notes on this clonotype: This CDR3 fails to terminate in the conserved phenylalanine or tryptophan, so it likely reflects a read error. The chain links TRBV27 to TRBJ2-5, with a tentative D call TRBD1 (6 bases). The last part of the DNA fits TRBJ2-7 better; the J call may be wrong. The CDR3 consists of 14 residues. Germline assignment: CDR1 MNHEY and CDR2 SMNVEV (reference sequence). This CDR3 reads CASSLGRGFYEQYS. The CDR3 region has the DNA TGTGCCAGCAGTTTAGGCAGGGGTTTCTACGAGCAGTACTCA.

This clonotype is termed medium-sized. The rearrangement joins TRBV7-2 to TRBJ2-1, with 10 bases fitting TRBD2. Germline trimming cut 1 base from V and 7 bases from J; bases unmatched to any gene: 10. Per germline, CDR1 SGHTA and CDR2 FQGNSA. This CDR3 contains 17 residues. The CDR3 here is CASSLVGASGRGNEQFF. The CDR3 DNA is TGTGCCAGCAGCTTAGTCGGGGCTAGCGGGAGAGGGAATGAGCAGTTCTTC.

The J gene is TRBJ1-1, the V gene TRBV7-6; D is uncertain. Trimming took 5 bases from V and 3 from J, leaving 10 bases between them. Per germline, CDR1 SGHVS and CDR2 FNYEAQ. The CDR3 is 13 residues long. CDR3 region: CASSARPDTEAFF. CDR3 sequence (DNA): TGTGCCAGCAGCGCCCGGCCTGACACTGAAGCTTTCTTT.

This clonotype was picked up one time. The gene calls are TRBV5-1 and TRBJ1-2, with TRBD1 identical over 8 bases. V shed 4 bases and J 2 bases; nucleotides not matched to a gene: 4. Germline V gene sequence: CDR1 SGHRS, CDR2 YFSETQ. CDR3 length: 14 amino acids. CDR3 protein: CASSLTGANYGYTF. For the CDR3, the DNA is TGCGCCAGCAGCCTGACAGGGGCGAACTATGGCTACACCTTC.

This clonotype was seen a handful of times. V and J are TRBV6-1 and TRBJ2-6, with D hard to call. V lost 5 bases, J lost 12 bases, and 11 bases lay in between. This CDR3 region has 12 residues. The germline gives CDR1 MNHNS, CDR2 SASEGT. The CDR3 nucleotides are TGTGCCAGCAGTTTCCTCTTGGGCGTCCTGACTTTC. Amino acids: CASSFLLGVLTF.

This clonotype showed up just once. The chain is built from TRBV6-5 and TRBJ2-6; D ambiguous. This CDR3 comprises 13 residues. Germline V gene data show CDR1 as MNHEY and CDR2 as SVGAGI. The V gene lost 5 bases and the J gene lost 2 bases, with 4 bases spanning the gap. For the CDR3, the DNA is TGTGCCAGCAGTAGTCCTGGGGCCAACGTCCTGACTTTC. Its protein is CASSSPGANVLTF.

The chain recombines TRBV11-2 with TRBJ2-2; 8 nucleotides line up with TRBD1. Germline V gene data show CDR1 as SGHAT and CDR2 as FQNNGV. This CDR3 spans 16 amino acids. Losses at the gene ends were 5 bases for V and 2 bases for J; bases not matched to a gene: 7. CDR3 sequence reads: CASSGLDRENTGELFF. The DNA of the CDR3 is TGTGCCAGCAGCGGCTTGGACAGGGAAAACACCGGGGAGCTGTTTTTT.

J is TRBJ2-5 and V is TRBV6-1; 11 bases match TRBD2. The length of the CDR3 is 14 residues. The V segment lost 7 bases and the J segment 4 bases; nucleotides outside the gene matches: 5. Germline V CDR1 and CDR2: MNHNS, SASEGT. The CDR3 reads CASKVTSGTETQYF. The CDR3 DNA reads TGTGCCAGCAAAGTGACTAGCGGGACAGAGACCCAGTACTTC.

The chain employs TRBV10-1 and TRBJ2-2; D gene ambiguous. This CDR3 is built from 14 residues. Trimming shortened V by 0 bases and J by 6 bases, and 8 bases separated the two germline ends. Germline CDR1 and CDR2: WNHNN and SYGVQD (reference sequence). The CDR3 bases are TGCGCCAGCAGTGAGTCGGCTGGGTCCGGGGAGCTGTTTTTT. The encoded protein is CASSESAGSGELFF.

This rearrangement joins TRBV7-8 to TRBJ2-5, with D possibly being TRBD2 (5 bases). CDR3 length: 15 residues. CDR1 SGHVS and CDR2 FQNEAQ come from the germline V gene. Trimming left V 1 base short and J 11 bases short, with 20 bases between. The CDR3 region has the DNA TGTGCCAGCAGCTTAGGGGTTAGCGACTACAATGAGCAGTACTTC. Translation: CASSLGVSDYNEQYF.

CDR3 DNA sequence: TGTGCCAGCAGTGGCCTGGGGGCTGGATCGGAGACCCAGTTCTTC. Translation: CASSGLGAGSETQFF. The chain carries TRBV6-1 and TRBJ2-1; D might be TRBD1 (6 bases). Germline V gene data show CDR1 as MNHNS and CDR2 as SASEGT. CDR3 length equals 15 residues. V lost 4 bases and J 13 bases, leaving 23 bases between the germline ends.

In DNA form, the CDR3 reads TGTGCCAGCACTAAGGGACAGGGGGCGGTTTTCTCCTACGAGCAGTACTTC. Its protein product is CASTKGQGAVFSYEQYF. The chain links TRBV6-6 to TRBJ2-1, with TRBD1 matching 12 bases. The better agreement between TRBJ2-7 and the DNA end casts doubt on the J call. CDR3 length: 17 amino acids. Looked up from germline, CDR1 is MNHNY and CDR2 is SVGAGI (reference sequence).

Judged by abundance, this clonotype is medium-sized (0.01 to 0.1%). CDR3: CASSEAPGPPKEQYF. As DNA, the CDR3 is TGTGCCAGCAGTGAAGCGCCAGGTCCCCCCAAAGAGCAGTACTTC. The chain employs TRBV6-1 and TRBJ2-1; D uncertain. The J call is doubtful: the DNA matches TRBJ2-7 better. The CDR3 spans 15 residues. Germline CDR1 is MNHNS and CDR2 is SASEGT.

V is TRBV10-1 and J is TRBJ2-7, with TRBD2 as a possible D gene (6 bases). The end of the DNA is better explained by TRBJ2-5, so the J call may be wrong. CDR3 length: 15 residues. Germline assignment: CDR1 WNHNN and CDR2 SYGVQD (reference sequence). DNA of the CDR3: TGCGCCAGCAGTGACCGGGGGAGTGAAGGACAGACCCAGTACTTC. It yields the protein CASSDRGSEGQTQYF.

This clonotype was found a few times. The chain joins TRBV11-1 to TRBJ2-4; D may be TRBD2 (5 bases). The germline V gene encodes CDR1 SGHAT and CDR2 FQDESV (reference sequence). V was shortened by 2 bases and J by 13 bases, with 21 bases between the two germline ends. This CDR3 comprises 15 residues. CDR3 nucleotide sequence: TGTGCCAGCAGCTTACGGGGATTCCAACGGAATGAGCAGTACTTC. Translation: CASSLRGFQRNEQYF.

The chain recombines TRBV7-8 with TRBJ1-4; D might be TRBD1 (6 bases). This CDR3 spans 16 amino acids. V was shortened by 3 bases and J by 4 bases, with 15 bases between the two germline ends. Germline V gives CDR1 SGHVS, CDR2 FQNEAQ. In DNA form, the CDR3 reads TGTGCCAGCAGCTTTAAACAGGGCATTGGTAATGAAAAACTGTTTTTT. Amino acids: CASSFKQGIGNEKLFF.